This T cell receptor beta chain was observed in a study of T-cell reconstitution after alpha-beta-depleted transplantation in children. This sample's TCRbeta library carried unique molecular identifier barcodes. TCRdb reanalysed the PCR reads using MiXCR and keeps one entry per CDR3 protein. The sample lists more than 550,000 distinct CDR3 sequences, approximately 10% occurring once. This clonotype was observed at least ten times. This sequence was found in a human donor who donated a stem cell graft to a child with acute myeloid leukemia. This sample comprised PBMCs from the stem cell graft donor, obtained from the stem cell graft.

The CDR3 nucleotides read TGCAGCGTTGATTCTAGCGGGTTGAGCTCCTACAATGAGCAGTTCTTC. Protein sequence: CSVDSSGLSSYNEQFF. The chain combines TRBV29-1 with TRBJ2-1, with 8 bases fitting TRBD2. The CDR3 extends over 16 amino acids. The V gene end was trimmed by 3 bases and the J gene end by 0 bases; junction bases not matched to a gene: 7. Germline values: CDR1 SQVTM, CDR2 ANQGSEA.